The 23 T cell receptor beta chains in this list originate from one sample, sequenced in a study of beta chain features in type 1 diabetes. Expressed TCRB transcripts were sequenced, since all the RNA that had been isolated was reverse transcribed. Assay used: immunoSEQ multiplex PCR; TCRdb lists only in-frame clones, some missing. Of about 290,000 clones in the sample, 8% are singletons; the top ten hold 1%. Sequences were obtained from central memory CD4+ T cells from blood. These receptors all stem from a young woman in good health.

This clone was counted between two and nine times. This CDR3 reads CASSLRPPSPYNEQFF. The CDR3 DNA sequence: TGTGCCAGCAGCCTGAGACCCCCCAGCCCCTACAATGAGCAGTTCTTC. V and J are TRBV7-2 and TRBJ2-1; D gene uncertain. This CDR3 is 16 amino acids long. The germline V and J ends were trimmed by 5 bases and 2 bases, with 16 bases remaining between them. The germline CDR1 and CDR2 sequences are SGHTA and FQGNSA.

CDR3 loop: CASSLAGGGVEKLFF. The DNA for the CDR3 is TGCGCCAGCAGCTTGGCTGGGGGAGGTGTTGAAAAACTGTTTTTT. This chain joins TRBV5-1 and TRBJ1-4; D may be TRBD1 (5 bases). The CDR3 contains 15 residues. The V end was cut by 0 bases, the J end by 7 bases, with 13 bases between. The germline CDR1 and CDR2 sequences are SGHRS and YFSETQ.

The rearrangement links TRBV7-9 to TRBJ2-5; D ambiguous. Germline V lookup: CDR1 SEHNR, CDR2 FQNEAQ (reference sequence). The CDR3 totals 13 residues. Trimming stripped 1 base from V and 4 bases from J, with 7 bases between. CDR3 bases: TGTGCCAGCAGCTTAGTGTCCCCAGAGACCCAGTACTTC. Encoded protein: CASSLVSPETQYF.

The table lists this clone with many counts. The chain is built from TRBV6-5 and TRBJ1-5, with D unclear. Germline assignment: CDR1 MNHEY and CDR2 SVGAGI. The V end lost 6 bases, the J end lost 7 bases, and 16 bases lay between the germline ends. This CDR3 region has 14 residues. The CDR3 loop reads CASRAAQRDQPQHF. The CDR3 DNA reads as TGTGCCAGCAGAGCCGCCCAACGAGACCAGCCCCAGCATTTT.

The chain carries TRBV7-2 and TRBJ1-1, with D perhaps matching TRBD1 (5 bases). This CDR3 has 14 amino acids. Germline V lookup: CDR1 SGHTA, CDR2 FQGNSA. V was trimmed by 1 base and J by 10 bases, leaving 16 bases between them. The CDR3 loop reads CASSLGLGEGPAFF. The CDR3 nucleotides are TGTGCCAGCAGCTTAGGATTAGGTGAGGGGCCAGCTTTCTTT.

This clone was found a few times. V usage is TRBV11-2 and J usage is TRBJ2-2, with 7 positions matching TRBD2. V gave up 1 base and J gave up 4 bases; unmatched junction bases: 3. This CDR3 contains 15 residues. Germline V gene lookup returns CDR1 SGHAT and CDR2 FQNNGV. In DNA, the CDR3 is TGTGCCAGCAGCTTAGCTAGCGGCCGCACCGGGGAGCTGTTTTTT. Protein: CASSLASGRTGELFF.

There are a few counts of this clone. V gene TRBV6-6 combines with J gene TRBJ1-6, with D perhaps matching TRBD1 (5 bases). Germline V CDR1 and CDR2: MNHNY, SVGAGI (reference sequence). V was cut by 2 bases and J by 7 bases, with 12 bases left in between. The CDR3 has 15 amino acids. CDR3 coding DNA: TGTGCCAGCAGTTACGCGACAGCTGTGAATTCACCCCTCCACTTT. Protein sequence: CASSYATAVNSPLHF.

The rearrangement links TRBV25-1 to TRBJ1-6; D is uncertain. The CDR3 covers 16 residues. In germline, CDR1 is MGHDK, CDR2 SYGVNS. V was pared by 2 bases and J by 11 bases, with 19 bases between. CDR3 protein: CASSEAVRGRLAPLHF. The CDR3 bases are TGTGCCAGCAGTGAAGCGGTGCGAGGCAGGCTGGCACCCCTCCACTTT.

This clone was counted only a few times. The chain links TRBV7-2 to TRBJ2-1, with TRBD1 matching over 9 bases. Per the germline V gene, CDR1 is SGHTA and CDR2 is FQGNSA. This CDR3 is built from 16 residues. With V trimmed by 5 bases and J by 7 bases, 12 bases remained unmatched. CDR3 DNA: TGTGCCAGCAGCCTGCTCGGGACAGGGACTGGTAATGAGCAGTTCTTC. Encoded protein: CASSLLGTGTGNEQFF. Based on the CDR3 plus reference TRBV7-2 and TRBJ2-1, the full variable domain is GAGVSQSPSNKVTEKGKDVELRCDPISGHTALYWYRQSLGQGLEFLIYFQGNSAPDKSGLPSDRFSAERTGGSVSTLTIQRTQQEDSAVYLCASSLLGTGTGNEQFFGPGTRLTVL.

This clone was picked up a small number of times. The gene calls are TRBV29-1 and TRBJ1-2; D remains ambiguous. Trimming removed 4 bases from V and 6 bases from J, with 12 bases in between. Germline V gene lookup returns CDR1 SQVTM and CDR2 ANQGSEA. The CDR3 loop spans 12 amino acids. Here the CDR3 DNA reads TGCAGCGTTGGAGACAATAAGAATGGCTACACCTTC. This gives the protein CSVGDNKNGYTF.

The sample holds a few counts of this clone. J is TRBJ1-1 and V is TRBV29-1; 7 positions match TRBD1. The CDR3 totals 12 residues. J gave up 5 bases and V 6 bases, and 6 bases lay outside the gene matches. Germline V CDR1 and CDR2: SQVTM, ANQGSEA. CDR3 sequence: CSVGDSETEAFF. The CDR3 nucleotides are TGCAGCGTGGGGGACAGTGAGACTGAAGCTTTCTTT. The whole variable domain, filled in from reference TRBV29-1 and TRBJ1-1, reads SAVISQKPSRDICQRGTSLTIQCQVDSQVTMMFWYRQQPGQSLTLIATANQGSEATYESGFVIDKFPISRPNLTFSTLTVSNMSPEDSSIYLCSVGDSETEAFFGQGTRLTVV.

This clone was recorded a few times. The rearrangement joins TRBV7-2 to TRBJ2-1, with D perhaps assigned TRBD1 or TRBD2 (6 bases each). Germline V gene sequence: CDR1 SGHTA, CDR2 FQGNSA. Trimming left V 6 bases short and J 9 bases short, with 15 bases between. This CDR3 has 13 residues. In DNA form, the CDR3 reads TGTGCCAGCAGGAATAGGGGGGCGGGTGAGCAGTTCTTC. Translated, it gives CASRNRGAGEQFF.

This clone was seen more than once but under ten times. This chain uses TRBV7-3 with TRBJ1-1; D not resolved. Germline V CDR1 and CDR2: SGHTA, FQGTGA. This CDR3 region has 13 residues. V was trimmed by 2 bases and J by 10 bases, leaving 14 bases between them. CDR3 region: CASSLDKSTGAFF. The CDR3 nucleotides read TGTGCCAGCAGCTTAGACAAATCCACCGGAGCTTTCTTT.

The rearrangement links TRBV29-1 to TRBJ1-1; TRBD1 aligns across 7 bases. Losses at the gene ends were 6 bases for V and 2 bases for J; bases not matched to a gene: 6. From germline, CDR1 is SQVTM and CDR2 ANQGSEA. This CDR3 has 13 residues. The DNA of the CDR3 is TGCAGCGTATACACAGGGGCAAACACTGAAGCTTTCTTT. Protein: CSVYTGANTEAFF. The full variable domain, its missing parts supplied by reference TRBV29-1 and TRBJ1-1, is SAVISQKPSRDICQRGTSLTIQCQVDSQVTMMFWYRQQPGQSLTLIATANQGSEATYESGFVIDKFPISRPNLTFSTLTVSNMSPEDSSIYLCSVYTGANTEAFFGQGTRLTVV.

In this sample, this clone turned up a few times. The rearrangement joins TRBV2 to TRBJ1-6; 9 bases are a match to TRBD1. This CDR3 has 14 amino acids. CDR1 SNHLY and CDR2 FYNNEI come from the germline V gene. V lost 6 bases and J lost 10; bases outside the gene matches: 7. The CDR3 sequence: CASSQTGGGSPLHF. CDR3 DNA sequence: TGTGCCAGCAGCCAGACAGGGGGAGGCTCACCCCTCCACTTT.

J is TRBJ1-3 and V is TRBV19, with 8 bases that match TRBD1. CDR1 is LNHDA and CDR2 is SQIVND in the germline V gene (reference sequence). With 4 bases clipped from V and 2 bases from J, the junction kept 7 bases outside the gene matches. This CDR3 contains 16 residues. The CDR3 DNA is TGTGCCAGTAGTACAACCGGGACAGGAGCTGGAAACACCATATATTTT. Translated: CASSTTGTGAGNTIYF.

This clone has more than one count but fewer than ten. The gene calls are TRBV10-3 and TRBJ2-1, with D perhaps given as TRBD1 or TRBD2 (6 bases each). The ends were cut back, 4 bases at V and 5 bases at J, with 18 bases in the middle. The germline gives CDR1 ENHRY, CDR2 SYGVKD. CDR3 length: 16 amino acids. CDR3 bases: TGTGCCATCAGTGTAGGCTCATTGGGGGGCAACAATGAGCAGTTCTTC. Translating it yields CAISVGSLGGNNEQFF.

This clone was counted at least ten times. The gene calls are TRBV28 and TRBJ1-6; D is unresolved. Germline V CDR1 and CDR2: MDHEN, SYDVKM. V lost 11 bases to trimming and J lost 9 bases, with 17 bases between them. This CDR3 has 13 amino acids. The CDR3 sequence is CALRASTGSPLHF. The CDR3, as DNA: TGTGCCCTGCGGGCCTCGACCGGTTCACCCCTCCACTTT.

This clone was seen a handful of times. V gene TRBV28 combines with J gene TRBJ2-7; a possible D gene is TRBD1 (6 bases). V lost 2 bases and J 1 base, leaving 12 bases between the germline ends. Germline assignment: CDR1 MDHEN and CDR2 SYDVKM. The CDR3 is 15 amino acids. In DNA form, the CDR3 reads TGTGCCAGCAGTTTAGGTATTCAGGGGTCCTACGAGCAGTACGTC. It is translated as CASSLGIQGSYEQYV.

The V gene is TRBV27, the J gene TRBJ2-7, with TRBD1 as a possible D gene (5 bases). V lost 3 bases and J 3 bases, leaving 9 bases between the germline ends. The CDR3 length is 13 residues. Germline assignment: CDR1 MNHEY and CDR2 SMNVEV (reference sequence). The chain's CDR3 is CASSLNQGYEQYF. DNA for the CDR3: TGTGCCAGCAGTTTGAATCAGGGCTACGAGCAGTACTTC.

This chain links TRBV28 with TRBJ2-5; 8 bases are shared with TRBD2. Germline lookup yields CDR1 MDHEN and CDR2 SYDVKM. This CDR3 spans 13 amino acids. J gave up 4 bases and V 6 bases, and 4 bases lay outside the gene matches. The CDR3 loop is CASRSGGRETQYF. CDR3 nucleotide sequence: TGTGCCAGCAGGTCGGGGGGGCGAGAGACCCAGTACTTC.

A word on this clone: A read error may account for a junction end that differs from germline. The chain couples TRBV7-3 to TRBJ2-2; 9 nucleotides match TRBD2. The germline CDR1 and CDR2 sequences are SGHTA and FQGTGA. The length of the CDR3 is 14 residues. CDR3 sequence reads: CASGLIAGEGELFF. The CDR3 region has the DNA TGTGCCAGCGGCTTAATAGCGGGAGAAGGGGAGCTGTTTTTT.

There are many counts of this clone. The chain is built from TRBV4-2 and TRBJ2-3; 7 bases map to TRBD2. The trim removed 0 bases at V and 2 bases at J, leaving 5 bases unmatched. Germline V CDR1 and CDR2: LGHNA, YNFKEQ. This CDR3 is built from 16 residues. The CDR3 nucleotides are TGTGCCAGCAGCCAAGATAGGGCGGGGGTCACAGATACGCAGTATTTT. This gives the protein CASSQDRAGVTDTQYF.